This T cell receptor beta chain stems from a study of cytomegalovirus exposure and HLA in healthy donors. Researchers ran the PCR with 60 Vbeta and 13 Jbeta primers. The assay was immunoSEQ multiplex PCR, and TCRdb's table has in-frame clones only and misses some. Among some 140,000 clones listed, roughly three quarters were seen once. Germline loops: CDR1 ENHRY, CDR2 SYGVKD. Trimming took 3 bases from V and 11 from J; bases not matched to a gene: 9. This CDR3 has 14 amino acids. The chain uses TRBV10-3 and TRBJ1-1, with 10 nucleotides matching TRBD1. The receptor was derived from a woman aged 55-69 years in good health and CMV-seronegative. What was sequenced was PBMCs. The CDR3 DNA sequence: TGTGCCATCAGTGAAGCCCCGGGACAGGGGACGGCTTTCTTT. Protein product: CAISEAPGQGTAFF.